A single sample gave rise to the 15 T cell receptor beta chains below, sequenced in a study of T cell repertoires in cytomegalovirus infection. The antigens for these receptors are not known. TCRdb redid the calling of the reads with MiXCR, one entry per CDR3 protein. The data contain about 900,000 distinct CDR3 sequences, less than 40% of them seen just once; the ten biggest clones take up roughly an eighth. The sample was cultured CD8+ T cells from PBMCs, taken from culture after CMV antigen stimulation. All receptors come from a human donor in good health (CMV status not recorded). Some clones in this sample may be carry-over from other donors' samples.

The table lists this clonotype with a few counts. J is TRBJ2-3 and V is TRBV5-6; 7 bases are a match to TRBD1. The CDR3 runs to 14 residues. The junction had 7 bases not matched to a gene; V was cut back by 7 bases and J by 2 bases. CDR1 is SGHDT and CDR2 is YYEEEE in the germline V gene. The CDR3 DNA reads as TGTGCCAGCGGGGGACAGCCCCTCACAGATACGCAGTATTTT. It is translated as CASGGQPLTDTQYF.

The gene calls are TRBV7-9 and TRBJ2-7; D ambiguous. CDR1 is SEHNR, CDR2 FQNEAQ, per germline (reference sequence). V gave up 0 bases and J gave up 6 bases, with 9 bases separating them. This CDR3 spans 13 amino acids. CDR3 nucleotide sequence: TGTGCCAGCAGCTTAGCGGGCAAGGGCGAGCAGTACTTC. Amino acids: CASSLAGKGEQYF.

The rearrangement links TRBV27 to TRBJ2-3; 10 bases agree with TRBD2. After removal of 0 bases from V and 3 bases from J, the junction contained 6 bases not matched to a gene. Germline V gene data show CDR1 as MNHEY and CDR2 as SMNVEV (reference sequence). This CDR3 has 17 amino acids. The CDR3 DNA follows: TGTGCCAGCAGTTTATCCCGTCGTAGCGGGGGGACAGATACGCAGTATTTT. This gives the protein CASSLSRRSGGTDTQYF.

The chain links TRBV12-3 or TRBV12-4 to TRBJ2-7, with 8 bases lining up with TRBD1. V was clipped by 4 bases and J by 8 bases; unmatched bases: 4. The CDR3 is made up of 12 amino acids. The DNA of the CDR3 is TGTGCCAGCAGTTCAGGACAGGGCCAGCAGTACTTC. Translating it yields CASSSGQGQQYF.

This clonotype was detected a few times. This chain uses TRBV6-5 with TRBJ1-1, with 7 bases identical to TRBD1. V trimming: 5 bases; J trimming: 10 bases; junction bases outside the gene matches: 16. CDR1 and CDR2 from the germline V gene are MNHEY and SVGAGI. CDR3 size: 15 residues. CDR3 region: CASSPTETGVGGAFF. DNA of the CDR3: TGTGCCAGCAGTCCCACCGAAACAGGGGTTGGCGGAGCTTTCTTT.

This clonotype was recorded a few times. DNA for the CDR3: TGCGCCAGCAGTGAGTCATCGGGACAGGGTCCTGGAAACACCATATATTTT. Protein: CASSESSGQGPGNTIYF. The J gene is TRBJ1-3, the V gene TRBV10-2, with 9 bases lining up with TRBD1. Germline V CDR1 and CDR2: WSHSY, SAAADI. The CDR3 runs 17 residues. Unmatched junction bases numbered 5, after V lost 0 bases and J lost 2 bases.

This rearrangement joins TRBV5-8 to TRBJ2-7; D is uncertain. Germline CDR1 is SGHTS and CDR2 is YDEGEE. V was clipped by 1 base and J by 4 bases, with 9 bases between them. The CDR3 is 13 residues long. CDR3 in DNA: TGTGCCAGCAGCTTGATGGTAAATTACGAGCAGTACTTC. This gives the protein CASSLMVNYEQYF.

The chain is built from TRBV27 and TRBJ2-1; the match to TRBD2 covers 7 bases. The CDR3 runs 14 residues. V gave up 8 bases and J gave up 5 bases; unmatched junction bases: 9. The germline V gene encodes CDR1 MNHEY and CDR2 SMNVEV (reference sequence). CDR3 amino acids: CASWGGTYHNEQFF. CDR3 nucleotide sequence: TGTGCCAGCTGGGGGGGGACCTACCACAATGAGCAGTTCTTC.

This clonotype was seen a handful of times. V usage is TRBV7-9 and J usage is TRBJ2-5; 15 nucleotides align to TRBD2. The CDR3 is 18 amino acids. V gave up 5 bases and J gave up 2 bases; unmatched junction bases: 9. Germline V gene lookup returns CDR1 SEHNR and CDR2 FQNEAQ (reference sequence). CDR3 nucleotide sequence: TGTGCCAGCAGCAGCGGACTAGCGGGGGGGCCGGGGCAAGAGACCCAGTACTTC. Residues: CASSSGLAGGPGQETQYF.

The CDR3 spells CASSPGTGGSDEQFF. The CDR3 nucleotides are TGTGCCAGCAGCCCCGGGACAGGGGGTTCAGATGAGCAGTTCTTC. The V call is TRBV7-3, the J call TRBJ2-1, with 11 bases matching TRBD1. Germline V lookup: CDR1 SGHTA, CDR2 FQGTGA. The CDR3 consists of 15 residues. Germline trimming cut 5 bases from V and 8 bases from J; bases unmatched to any gene: 8.

This clonotype showed up just a few times. V is TRBV5-4 and J is TRBJ2-3; the match to TRBD2 covers 12 bases. The CDR3 length is 17 residues. The germline V gene has CDR1 SGHNT and CDR2 YYREEE (reference sequence). J was trimmed by 1 base and V by 2 bases; bases with no gene match: 5. The CDR3 DNA follows: TGTGCCAGCAGCTTATTACTAGCGGGGGGTCGCACAGATACGCAGTATTTT. It translates to CASSLLLAGGRTDTQYF.

There are a few counts of this clonotype. The rearrangement joins TRBV20-1 to TRBJ2-1; 11 nucleotides line up with TRBD2. V was pared by 0 bases and J by 0 bases, with 16 bases of the junction left unmatched. The CDR3 has 21 amino acids. Germline CDR1 DFQATT, CDR2 SNEGSKA (reference sequence). This chain's CDR3 is CSARDPGKLAGGGNSYNEQFF. CDR3 bases: TGCAGTGCTAGAGATCCCGGGAAGCTAGCGGGGGGAGGAAACTCCTACAATGAGCAGTTCTTC.

Turning to this clonotype: As the CDR3 is not closed by the conserved phenylalanine or tryptophan, this likely results from a read error. This chain uses TRBV4-1 with TRBJ2-3; 7 bases match TRBD2. The CDR3 runs 18 residues. V lost 0 bases and J lost 0; bases outside the gene matches: 9. Per the germline V gene, CDR1 is MGHRA and CDR2 is YSYEKL. CDR3 residues: CASSQDPFGGGSTDTQYY. CDR3 coding DNA: TGCGCCAGCAGCCAAGATCCGTTCGGGGGAGGGAGCACAGATACGCAGTATTAT.

This clonotype was observed at least ten times. The chain employs TRBV6-2 or TRBV6-3 and TRBJ2-2; either TRBD1 or TRBD2 may supply D (5 bases each). Germline-derived CDR1 and CDR2 are MNHEY and SVGEGT. The CDR3 length is 17 residues. Deletions cut 8 bases from V and 1 base from J, with 20 bases between. CDR3 sequence (DNA): TGTGCCAGCTCTTTTGCGGTGGGACGCAGGAACACCGGGGAGCTGTTTTTT. Encoded protein: CASSFAVGRRNTGELFF.

This clonotype occurred a few times. This sequence joins TRBV12-5 and TRBJ2-1; D call uncertain. The germline V and J ends were trimmed by 2 bases and 8 bases, with 7 bases remaining between them. Germline lookup yields CDR1 LGHNT and CDR2 FRNRAP. CDR3 size: 12 residues. CDR3 sequence: CASGLPKDEQFF. CDR3 nucleotides: TGTGCTAGTGGTTTGCCCAAGGATGAGCAGTTCTTC.